A selection of T cell receptor beta chains follows, all from one sample in a study of long-term antiretroviral therapy in people with HIV. The repertoire was sequenced with immunoSEQ multiplex PCR; TCRdb's copy has only in-frame clones and lacks some. The table records around 19,000 clones, 90% of them present only once. This sample comprised unsorted PBMCs, obtained 4.2 to 4.5 years before starting antiretroviral therapy. These receptors all come from a woman in her 30s with HIV. Each CDR3 is given with its conserved first and last residue. The order of the fields is J gene, clone size, V gene, D gene, CDR3 DNA, CDR3 protein. A D gene is named only where the DNA matches it firmly. Expanded clones get a size class; other rows say once, few or many, or leave the size out.

>TRBJ1-5|-|TRBV4-3|-
TGCGCCAGCAGCCAACCCGGAAGTCAGCCCCAGCATTTT
CASSQPGSQPQHF
>TRBJ2-7|-|TRBV19|-
TGTGCCAGTAGTATAACTTCGGCTTTCGGGTCCTACGAGCAGTACTTC
CASSITSAFGSYEQYF
>TRBJ2-7|-|TRBV6-5|-
TGTGCCAGCAGTTACGAGCCGGGGGCGGAGGAGCAGTACTTC
CASSYEPGAEEQYF
>TRBJ1-5|-|TRBV30|TRBD1
TGTGCCTGGAGCAAGACAGGGGTGAATCAGCCCCAGCATTTT
CAWSKTGVNQPQHF
>TRBJ1-1|-|TRBV18|TRBD1
TGTGCCAGCTCACCAGGGGCGTCTACAGGGGGTAACACTGAAGCTTTCTTT
CASSPGASTGGNTEAFF
>TRBJ1-2|-|TRBV7-8|TRBD1
TGTGCCAGCAGCTTAGATACAGGGGGCAGCTATGGCTACACCTTC
CASSLDTGGSYGYTF
>TRBJ1-1|-|TRBV19|-
TGTGCCAGTAGTTCTTACACTGAAGCTTTCTTT
CASSSYTEAFF
>TRBJ1-1|-|TRBV12-5|TRBD1
TGTGCTAGTGGTTTGGCCGGGACAGGGAACACTGAAGCTTTCTTT
CASGLAGTGNTEAFF
>TRBJ2-2|-|TRBV18|-
TGTGCCAGCTCAAAGGACCTAAACACCGGGGAGCTGTTTTTT
CASSKDLNTGELFF
>TRBJ1-5|large|TRBV4-3|-
TGCGCCAGCAGCCAAGATTGGGGTGAGGACAGCCTATTTAGCAATCAGCCCCAGCATTTT
CASSQDWGEDSLFSNQPQHF
>TRBJ2-7|-|TRBV18|-
TGTGCCAGCTCACCAGCCGACGAGCAGTACTTC
CASSPADEQYF
>TRBJ1-3|-|TRBV4-3|-
TGCGCCAGCAGCCAAGATTGGTCTGGAAACACCATATATTTT
CASSQDWSGNTIYF
>TRBJ2-1|-|TRBV4-3|TRBD2
TGCGCCAGCAGCGCAGGGACTAGCGGGGGAAGGCAGTTCTTC
CASSAGTSGGRQFF
>TRBJ1-6|once|TRBV4-1|-
TGCGCCAGCAGCCGTCTGGATATGGGGTTCCGAGATTCACCCCTCCACTTT
CASSRLDMGFRDSPLHF
>TRBJ1-1|-|TRBV30|TRBD1
TGTGCCTGGAGTTATTCGGACAGGGATGGCACTGAAGCTTTCTTT
CAWSYSDRDGTEAFF
>TRBJ1-2|-|TRBV18|-
TGTGCCAGCTCGCCAGACGGAACCTATGGCTACACCTTC
CASSPDGTYGYTF
>TRBJ2-1|-|TRBV13|-
TGTGCCTCCCTTCGGGGGAACAACAATGAGCAGTTCTTC
CASLRGNNNEQFF
>TRBJ1-1|-|TRBV6-5|-
TGTGCCAGCAGTTACGACGCGAACACTGAAGCTTTCTTT
CASSYDANTEAFF
>TRBJ1-1|once|TRBV7-9|-
TGTGCCAGCAGCTCTCGACAGAACACTGAAGCTTTCTTT
CASSSRQNTEAFF